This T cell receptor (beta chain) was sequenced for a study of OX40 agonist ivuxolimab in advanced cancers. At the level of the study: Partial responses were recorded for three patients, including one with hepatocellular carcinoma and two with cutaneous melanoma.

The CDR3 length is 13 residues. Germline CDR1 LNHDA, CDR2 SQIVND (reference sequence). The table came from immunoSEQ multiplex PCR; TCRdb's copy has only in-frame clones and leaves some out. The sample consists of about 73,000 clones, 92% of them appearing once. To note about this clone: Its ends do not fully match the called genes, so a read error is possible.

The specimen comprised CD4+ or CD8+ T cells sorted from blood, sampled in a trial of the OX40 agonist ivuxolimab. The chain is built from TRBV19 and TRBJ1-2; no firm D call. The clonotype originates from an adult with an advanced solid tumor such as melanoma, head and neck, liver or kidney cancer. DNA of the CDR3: TGTGCCAGTAGTCTAGAGATCAACTATGGCTACACCTTC. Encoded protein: CASSLEINYGYTF. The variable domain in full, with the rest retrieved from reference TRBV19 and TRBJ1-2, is DGGITQSPKYLFRKEGQNVTLSCEQNLNHDAMYWYRQDPGQGLRLIYYSQIVNDFQKGDIAEGYSVSREKKESFPLTVTSAQKNPTAFYLCASSLEINYGYTFGSGTRLTVV.